One and the same sample provided the 9 T cell receptor beta chains below, sequenced in a study of blood T cells in healthy people across ages. The use of a sample-barcoded 5' primer and a J-beta primer mix characterized a second PCR of roughly 7 to 11 cycles. TCRdb re-called the 5' RACE reads through MiXCR, storing one row per CDR3 protein. Of about 1.7 million distinct CDR3 sequences in the sample, roughly 28% were seen once. Sequences were obtained from blood. Source of these receptors: a young woman in good health.

This chain connects TRBV7-9 to TRBJ1-2; TRBD1 is a possible D gene (6 bases). CDR1 is SEHNR and CDR2 is FQNEAQ in the germline V gene (reference sequence). V dropped 3 bases and J dropped 7 bases, with 15 bases sitting between them. The CDR3 runs 14 residues. In DNA, the CDR3 is TGTGCCAGCAGCTTCGCAGGGGCAGTCGGTGGCTACACCTTC. Encoded protein: CASSFAGAVGGYTF.

This chain joins TRBV7-3 and TRBJ1-6, with a weak D call TRBD1 (6 bases). The V and J ends lost 5 bases and 10 bases respectively, with 12 bases between them. The CDR3 runs to 13 residues. Germline V CDR1 and CDR2: SGHTA, FQGTGA. CDR3 in amino acids: CASSLSRGSPLHF. DNA for the CDR3: TGTGCCAGCAGCCTCTCCAGGGGATCACCCCTCCACTTT. Full variable domain (rest looked up from reference TRBV7-3 and TRBJ1-6): GAGVSQTPSNKVTEKGKYVELRCDPISGHTALYWYRQSLGQGPEFLIYFQGTGAADDSGLPNDRFFAVRPEGSVSTLKIQRTERGDSAVYLCASSLSRGSPLHFGNGTRLTVT.

The sample holds many counts of this clonotype. The chain is built from TRBV5-5 and TRBJ2-5, with no clear D. Germline CDR1 and CDR2: SGHKS and YYEKEE (reference sequence). The germline V and J ends were trimmed by 7 bases and 2 bases, with 15 bases remaining between them. The CDR3 runs to 14 residues. The CDR3 sequence: CASRGAHPQETQYF. CDR3 nucleotides: TGTGCCAGCCGAGGAGCCCACCCTCAAGAGACCCAGTACTTC. Together with reference TRBV5-5 and TRBJ2-5, the CDR3 gives the full variable domain: DAGVTQSPTHLIKTRGQQVTLRCSPISGHKSVSWYQQVLGQGPQFIFQYYEKEERGRGNFPDRFSARQFPNYSSELNVNALLLGDSALYLCASRGAHPQETQYFGPGTRLLVL.

The chain couples TRBV27 to TRBJ2-1; the match to TRBD1 covers 12 bases. Losses at the gene ends were 7 bases for V and 3 bases for J; bases not matched to a gene: 7. Germline CDR1 is MNHEY and CDR2 is SMNVEV (reference sequence). This CDR3 spans 16 amino acids. Written as DNA, the CDR3 is TGTGCCAGCACCCCAGGGACAGGGGGCTACTACAATGAGCAGTTCTTC. Its protein is CASTPGTGGYYNEQFF.

In this sample, this clonotype turned up many times. The chain combines TRBV12-3 or TRBV12-4 with TRBJ2-1; perhaps TRBD2 as D (6 bases). The CDR3 sequence is 16 residues long. V shed 5 bases and J shed 5 bases, with 19 bases lying between them. The DNA for the CDR3 is TGTGCCAGCAGTGGTATGGGCGGGATGGGGAACAATGAGCAGTTCTTC. Translating gives CASSGMGGMGNNEQFF.

This clonotype was found a few times. The V gene is TRBV6-5, the J gene TRBJ1-2; D might be TRBD1 (6 bases). Germline lookup yields CDR1 MNHEY and CDR2 SVGAGI. The CDR3 has 13 residues. V was trimmed by 6 bases and J by 4 bases, leaving 12 bases between them. CDR3 region: CASRVTGSYGYTF. CDR3 DNA: TGTGCCAGCAGGGTAACAGGGAGCTATGGCTACACCTTC.

This clonotype was detected only a few times. V gene TRBV10-3 combines with J gene TRBJ2-1; weak D call: TRBD1 (5 bases). V gave up 0 bases and J gave up 14 bases, with 14 bases separating them. Looked up from germline, CDR1 is ENHRY and CDR2 is SYGVKD. This CDR3 contains 13 residues. CDR3 coding DNA: TGTGCCATCAGTGAGTCGCTGTGGGCAGGGAAGTTCTTC. This translates into CAISESLWAGKFF.

This clonotype was seen at least ten times. The chain has TRBV20-1 and TRBJ2-1; 10 nucleotides match TRBD2. The trim removed 1 base at V and 3 bases at J, leaving 3 bases unmatched. Germline V gene lookup returns CDR1 DFQATT and CDR2 SNEGSKA (reference sequence). The CDR3 spans 15 residues. The CDR3 region has the DNA TGCAGTGCTAGAGGTGGGACTAGCGACTACAATGAGCAGTTCTTC. It specifies CSARGGTSDYNEQFF.

The V gene is TRBV24-1, the J gene TRBJ2-3, with unresolved D. Gene TRBJ1-5 matches the end of the DNA better, so the J call may be wrong. CDR3 length: 13 amino acids. CDR1 is KGHDR, CDR2 SFDVKD, per germline. CDR3 in amino acids: CATSVGSPDTQHF. DNA of the CDR3: TGTGCCACCAGTGTCGGGAGTCCAGATACGCAGCATTTT.